The T cell receptor (beta chain) described here comes from a study of vaccination and CD4 T cells after COVID-19. The treatment denotes: approximately 11-day PBMC culture with coronavirus spike peptide pools or control peptides (ViraFEST assay). The ViraFEST method relied on peptide pools to expand antigen-specific T cells, followed by TCR sequencing. The Oncomine TCR Beta short-read assay was what sequenced the DNA obtained from cultured CD4+ T cells. TCRdb ran MiXCR on the PCR reads and lists one entry per CDR3 protein. The sample carries about 14,000 distinct CDR3 sequences, approximately 40% recorded once. The table lists this clonotype with a few counts. Its antigen is as yet unknown. The germline V gene encodes CDR1 DFQATT and CDR2 SNEGSKA (reference sequence). V was clipped by 1 base and J by 4 bases, with 10 bases between them. CDR3 length: 13 residues.

This chain connects TRBV20-1 to TRBJ1-1; D uncertain. The TCR comes from a human donor who had recovered from COVID-19. Input material: CD4+ T cells from blood, cultured in vitro. The CDR3 nucleotides read TGCAGTGCTAGAGGTGGAGGGTTCACTGAAGCTTTCTTT. Its translation is CSARGGGFTEAFF.